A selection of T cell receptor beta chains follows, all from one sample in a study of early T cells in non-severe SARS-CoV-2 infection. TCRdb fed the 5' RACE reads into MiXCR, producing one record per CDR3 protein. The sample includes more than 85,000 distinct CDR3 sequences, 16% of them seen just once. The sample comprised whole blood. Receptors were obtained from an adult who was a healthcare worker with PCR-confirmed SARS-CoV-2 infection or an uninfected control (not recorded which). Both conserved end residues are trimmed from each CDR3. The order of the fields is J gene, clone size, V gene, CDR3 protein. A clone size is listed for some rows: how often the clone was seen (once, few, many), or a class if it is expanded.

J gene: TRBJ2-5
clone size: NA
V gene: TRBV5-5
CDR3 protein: ASSRNNYREDWQETQY

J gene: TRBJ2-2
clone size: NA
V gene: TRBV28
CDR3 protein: ASSSIRQGALSNTGELF

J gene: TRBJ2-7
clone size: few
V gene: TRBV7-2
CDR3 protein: ASSLWDRGTYEQY

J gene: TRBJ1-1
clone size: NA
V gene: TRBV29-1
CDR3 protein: SGDILNTEAF

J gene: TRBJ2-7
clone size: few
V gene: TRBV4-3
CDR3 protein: ASSHAQTGIDEQY

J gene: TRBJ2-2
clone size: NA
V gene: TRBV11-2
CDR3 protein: ASSPGVVTGANTGELF

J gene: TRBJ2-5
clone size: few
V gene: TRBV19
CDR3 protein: ASSSRDNQETQY

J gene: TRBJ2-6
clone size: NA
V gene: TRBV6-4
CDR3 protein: ASSDSRSGANVLT

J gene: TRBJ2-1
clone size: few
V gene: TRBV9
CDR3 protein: ASSVGGLAGLYNEQF

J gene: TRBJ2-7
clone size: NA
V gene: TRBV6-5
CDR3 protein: ASSYSLQGSLY

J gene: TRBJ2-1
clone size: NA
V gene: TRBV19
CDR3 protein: ASSSLVGEQF

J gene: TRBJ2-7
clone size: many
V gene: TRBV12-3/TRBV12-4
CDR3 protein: ASSLDVEQY

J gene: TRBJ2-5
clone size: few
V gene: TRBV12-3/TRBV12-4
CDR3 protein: ASSLNPGQGTETQY

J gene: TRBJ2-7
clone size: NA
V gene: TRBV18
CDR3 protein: ASSLRDRPYEQY

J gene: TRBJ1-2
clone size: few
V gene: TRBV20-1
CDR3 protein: SARDPLFSYGYT

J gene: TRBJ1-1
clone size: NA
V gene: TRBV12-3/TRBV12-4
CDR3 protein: ASSQRRDRGNAEAF

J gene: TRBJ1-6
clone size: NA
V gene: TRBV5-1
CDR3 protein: ASSSLQGSSPLH

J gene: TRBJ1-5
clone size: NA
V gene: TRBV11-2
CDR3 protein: ASSLWSTSPQH

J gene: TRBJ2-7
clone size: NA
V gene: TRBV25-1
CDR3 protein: ASSEQGLRSYEQY

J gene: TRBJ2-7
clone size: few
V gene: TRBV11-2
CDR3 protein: ASSLWTSYEQY

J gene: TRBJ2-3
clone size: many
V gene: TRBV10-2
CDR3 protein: ASSETSRGTDTQY

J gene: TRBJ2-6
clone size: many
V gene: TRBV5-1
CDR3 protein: ASSSGANVLT

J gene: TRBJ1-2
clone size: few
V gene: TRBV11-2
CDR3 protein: ASSLEASGYT

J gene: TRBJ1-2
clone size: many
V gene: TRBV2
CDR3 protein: ASSEADNYGYT

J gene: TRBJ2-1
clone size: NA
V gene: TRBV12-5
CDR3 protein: ASGPQDSGDYNEQF

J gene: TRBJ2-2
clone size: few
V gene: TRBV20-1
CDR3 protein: SAWTANTGELF

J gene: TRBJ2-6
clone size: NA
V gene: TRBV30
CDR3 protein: AWSWDRSPFSGANVLT

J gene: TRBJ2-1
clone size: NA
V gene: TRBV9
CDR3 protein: ASSVGGLNEQF

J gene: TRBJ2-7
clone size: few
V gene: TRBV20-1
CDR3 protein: SALSGGPSYEQY

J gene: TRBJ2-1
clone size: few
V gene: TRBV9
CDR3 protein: ASSVSGQRGSQNNEQF

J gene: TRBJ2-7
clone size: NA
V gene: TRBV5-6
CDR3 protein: ASSTPGLAGAYEQY

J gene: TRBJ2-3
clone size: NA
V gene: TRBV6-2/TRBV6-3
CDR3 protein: ASSLSGIRGGADTQY

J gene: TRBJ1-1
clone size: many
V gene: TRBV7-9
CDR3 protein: ASSLSLSEAF

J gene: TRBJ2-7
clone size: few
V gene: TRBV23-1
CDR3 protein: ASSPWGQASEQY

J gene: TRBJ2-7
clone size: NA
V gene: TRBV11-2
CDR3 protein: ASSLPSLAGDYEQY

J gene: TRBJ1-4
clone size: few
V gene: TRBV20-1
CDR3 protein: SAKLQGSEKLF

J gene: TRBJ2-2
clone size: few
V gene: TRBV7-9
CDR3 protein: ASQGTGELF

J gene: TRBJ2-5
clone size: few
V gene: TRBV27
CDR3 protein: ASSLSRQFQETQY

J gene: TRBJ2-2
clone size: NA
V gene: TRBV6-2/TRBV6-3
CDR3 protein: ASRRPGTGDTGELF

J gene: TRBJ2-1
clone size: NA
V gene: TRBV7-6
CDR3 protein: ASSPRTDHHNEQF

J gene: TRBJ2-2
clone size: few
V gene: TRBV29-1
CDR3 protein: SVGEATGELF

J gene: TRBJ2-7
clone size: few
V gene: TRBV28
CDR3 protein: ASSLRPLYEQY

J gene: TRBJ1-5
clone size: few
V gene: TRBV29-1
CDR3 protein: SVRAGGNQPQH

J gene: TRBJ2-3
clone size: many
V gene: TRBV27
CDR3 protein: ASSLLAGVADTQY

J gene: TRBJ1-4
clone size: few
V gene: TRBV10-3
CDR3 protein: AISDGRTTNEKLF

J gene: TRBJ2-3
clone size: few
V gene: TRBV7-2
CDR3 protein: ASSPRAGQEDTQY

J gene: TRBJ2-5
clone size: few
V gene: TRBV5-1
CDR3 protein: ASSLATQETQY

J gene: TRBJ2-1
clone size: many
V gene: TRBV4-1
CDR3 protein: ASSQDEPTSSSYNEQF

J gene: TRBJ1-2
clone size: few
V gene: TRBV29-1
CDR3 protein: SVEPDSGYT